The clone carrying this T cell receptor beta chain has more than one count but fewer than ten. The data were produced by immunoSEQ multiplex PCR, yet TCRdb's version contains in-frame clones alone and is incomplete. The data contain 170,000 or so clones, about four fifths of them singletons. The sample originates from a study of blood T cell repertoires in COVID-19. The CDR3 length is 13 residues. Germline V gene data show CDR1 as SGDLS and CDR2 as YYNGEE. With 0 bases removed from V and 8 bases from J, the gap between germline ends came to 11 bases. The sample consisted of peripheral blood. V gene TRBV9 combines with J gene TRBJ1-2, with D hard to call. This TCR was sampled from a man aged 70 or older with active or convalescent COVID-19. Here the CDR3 reads CASSVVEGGGYTF. The CDR3 DNA reads TGTGCCAGCAGCGTAGTTGAGGGAGGCGGCTACACCTTC.